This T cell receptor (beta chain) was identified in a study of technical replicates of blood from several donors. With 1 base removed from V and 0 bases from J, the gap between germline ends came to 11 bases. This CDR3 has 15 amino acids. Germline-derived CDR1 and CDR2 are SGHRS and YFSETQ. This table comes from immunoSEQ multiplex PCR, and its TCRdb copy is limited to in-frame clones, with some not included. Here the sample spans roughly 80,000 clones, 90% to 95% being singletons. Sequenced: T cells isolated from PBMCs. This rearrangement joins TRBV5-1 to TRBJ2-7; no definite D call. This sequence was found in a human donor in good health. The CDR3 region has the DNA TGCGCCAGCAGCTTGTCTGGGCAGTTCTCCTACGAGCAGTACTTC. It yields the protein CASSLSGQFSYEQYF.